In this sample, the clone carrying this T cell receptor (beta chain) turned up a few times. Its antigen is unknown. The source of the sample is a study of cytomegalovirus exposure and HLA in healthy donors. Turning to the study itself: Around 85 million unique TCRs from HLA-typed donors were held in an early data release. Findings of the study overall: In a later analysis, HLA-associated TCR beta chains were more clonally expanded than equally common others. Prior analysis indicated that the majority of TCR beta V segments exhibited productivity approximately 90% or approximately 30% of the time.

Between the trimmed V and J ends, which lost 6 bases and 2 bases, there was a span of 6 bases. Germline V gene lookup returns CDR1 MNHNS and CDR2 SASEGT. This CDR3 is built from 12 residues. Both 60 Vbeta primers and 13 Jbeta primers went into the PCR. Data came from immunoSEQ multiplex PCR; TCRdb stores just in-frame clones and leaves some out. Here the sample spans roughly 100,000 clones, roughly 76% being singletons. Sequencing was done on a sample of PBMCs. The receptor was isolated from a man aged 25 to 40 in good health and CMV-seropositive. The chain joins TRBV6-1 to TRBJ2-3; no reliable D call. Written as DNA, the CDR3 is TGTGCCAGCAGGGTCTACACAGATACGCAGTATTTT. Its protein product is CASRVYTDTQYF.